What follows are 19 T cell receptor beta chains derived from one specimen sequenced in a study of post-analysis software for immune sequencing data. Points from the study as a whole: Controls had lower frequencies than patients of about 5 TRBV segments, which included TRBV5-6, TRBV5-1 and TRBV20-1.

These receptors have no identified antigens. Prepared libraries of TCR beta cDNA carried unique molecular identifiers. Each CDR3 protein gets one entry after TCRdb re-called the PCR reads with MiXCR. This sample has roughly 600,000 distinct CDR3 sequences, with about 40% found just once. The specimen was blood. These receptors were taken from a girl between 5 and 17 years old with multiple sclerosis.

This chain links TRBV4-2 with TRBJ2-1; D is perhaps TRBD1 (5 bases). The germline V and J ends were trimmed by 2 bases and 0 bases, with 11 bases remaining between them. The CDR3 extends over 16 amino acids. Germline values: CDR1 LGHNA, CDR2 YNFKEQ. CDR3 residues: CASSQLSGLSYNEQFF. CDR3 in DNA: TGTGCCAGCAGCCAATTATCAGGGCTCTCCTACAATGAGCAGTTCTTC.

Only a few counts were recorded for this clonotype. The chain combines TRBV15 with TRBJ2-6; D not certain. The germline CDR1 and CDR2 sequences are LNHNV and YYDKDF (reference sequence). There are 14 residues in the CDR3. V was clipped by 5 bases and J by 3 bases, with 8 bases between them. CDR3 sequence: CATSPTGGANVLTF. The CDR3 DNA sequence: TGTGCCACCAGCCCTACCGGTGGGGCCAACGTCCTGACTTTC.

CDR3 amino acids: CASRIDPYTEAFF. The CDR3 DNA is TGTGCCAGCAGGATCGACCCGTACACTGAAGCTTTCTTT. V usage is TRBV7-9 and J usage is TRBJ1-1; D remains ambiguous. The CDR3 consists of 13 residues. Germline V gene sequence: CDR1 SEHNR, CDR2 FQNEAQ (reference sequence). Trimming took off 6 bases at V and 3 bases at J, with 11 bases between the two ends. Combining the CDR3 with reference TRBV7-9 and TRBJ1-1 gives the whole variable domain DTGVSQNPRHKITKRGQNVTFRCDPISEHNRLYWYRQTLGQGPEFLTYFQNEAQLEKSRLLSDRFSAERPKGSFSTLEIQRTEQGDSAMYLCASRIDPYTEAFFGQGTRLTVV.

CDR3 protein: CASSTGRSEQYF. CDR3 DNA sequence: TGTGCCAGCAGCACCGGACGAAGCGAGCAGTACTTC. The V gene is TRBV7-9, the J gene TRBJ2-4; D remains unclear. The DNA matches TRBJ2-7 better at its end, which makes the J call doubtful. The germline V gene encodes CDR1 SEHNR and CDR2 FQNEAQ (reference sequence). This CDR3 is 12 amino acids long.

This clonotype was seen only a few times. CDR3 amino acids: CASSFGGRTSGANVLTF. The CDR3 coding sequence is TGTGCCAGCAGTTTTGGCGGACGAACCTCTGGGGCCAACGTCCTGACTTTC. This rearrangement joins TRBV28 to TRBJ2-6; D gene unclear. The V gene lost 3 bases and the J gene lost 0 bases, with 12 bases spanning the gap. CDR3 length: 17 residues. Germline CDR1 is MDHEN and CDR2 is SYDVKM.

The chain is built from TRBV20-1 and TRBJ2-3; D call uncertain. Trimming left V 6 bases short and J 2 bases short, with 6 bases between. The CDR3 is 11 residues long. CDR1 is DFQATT, CDR2 SNEGSKA, per germline (reference sequence). CDR3 in DNA: TGCAGTGCCCGCACCACAGATACGCAGTATTTT. It yields the protein CSARTTDTQYF.

This clonotype was seen only a few times. The chain is built from TRBV3-1 and TRBJ1-2; a possible D gene is TRBD1 (6 bases). The CDR3 length is 14 residues. The V end was cut by 4 bases, the J end by 4 bases, with 13 bases between. Germline assignment: CDR1 LGHDT and CDR2 YNNKEL (reference sequence). CDR3: CASSPDRPIYGYTF. The DNA of the CDR3 is TGTGCCAGCAGCCCGGACAGACCCATCTATGGCTACACCTTC.

This rearrangement joins TRBV6-5 to TRBJ1-1, with no clear D. The germline V and J ends were trimmed by 1 base and 4 bases, with 22 bases remaining between them. CDR3 length equals 18 residues. In germline, CDR1 is MNHEY, CDR2 SVGAGI. CDR3 DNA sequence: TGTGCCAGCAGTTACTTTTTAGGAGGCTTTGAACGGGGCACTGAAGCTTTCTTT. It codes for CASSYFLGGFERGTEAFF.

V and J are TRBV5-1 and TRBJ1-2; D is unresolved. Germline lookup yields CDR1 SGHRS and CDR2 YFSETQ. CDR3 size: 13 residues. The ends were cut back, 8 bases at V and 5 bases at J, with 16 bases in the middle. CDR3 residues: CASSSETPYGYTF. DNA of the CDR3: TGCGCCAGTAGTAGCGAGACCCCTTATGGCTACACCTTC. The entire variable domain, with the rest obtained from reference TRBV5-1 and TRBJ1-2, is as follows: KAGVTQTPRYLIKTRGQQVTLSCSPISGHRSVSWYQQTPGQGLQFLFEYFSETQRNKGNFPGRFSGRQFSNSRSEMNVSTLELGDSALYLCASSSETPYGYTFGSGTRLTVV.

This clonotype turned up a few times. The chain combines TRBV7-2 with TRBJ2-7; 7 positions match TRBD1. V shed 0 bases, J shed 0 bases, and the junction held 8 bases outside the gene matches. Germline-derived CDR1 and CDR2 are SGHTA and FQGNSA. The CDR3 has 17 amino acids. CDR3 DNA: TGTGCCAGCAGCTTAGCCCCTTCGACAGGGAGCTCCTACGAGCAGTACTTC. As protein: CASSLAPSTGSSYEQYF.

The chain carries TRBV7-6 and TRBJ2-5; TRBD1 matches 9 bases. CDR1 and CDR2 from the germline V gene are SGHVS and FNYEAQ. This CDR3 contains 17 residues. Losses at the gene ends were 8 bases for V and 5 bases for J; bases not matched to a gene: 18. The CDR3 reads CASGLAGTGSKRETQYF. CDR3 sequence (DNA): TGTGCCAGCGGGCTGGCCGGGACAGGGAGTAAAAGGGAGACCCAGTACTTC.

This chain joins TRBV9 and TRBJ2-2; 9 nucleotides line up with TRBD2. The J segment lost 2 bases and the V segment lost 4 bases, leaving 3 bases of the junction unmatched. This CDR3 spans 15 amino acids. Germline V lookup: CDR1 SGDLS, CDR2 YYNGEE. The CDR3 loop is CASSRLADNTGELFF. As DNA, the CDR3 is TGTGCCAGCAGCAGACTAGCGGACAACACCGGGGAGCTGTTTTTT.

This clonotype was found a few times. This sequence joins TRBV6-5 and TRBJ2-1; 7 bases agree with TRBD2. Germline trimming cut 5 bases from V and 0 bases from J; bases unmatched to any gene: 4. The CDR3 runs to 15 residues. Looked up from germline, CDR1 is MNHEY and CDR2 is SVGAGI. The CDR3 nucleotides are TGTGCCAGCAGTCTACCGGGGGGCTCCTACAATGAGCAGTTCTTC. Translation gives CASSLPGGSYNEQFF.

This clonotype was counted between two and nine times. V and J are TRBV6-5 and TRBJ2-1; TRBD1 or TRBD2 may be the D gene (5 bases each). V dropped 7 bases and J dropped 5 bases, with 12 bases sitting between them. Germline V gene lookup returns CDR1 MNHEY and CDR2 SVGAGI. This CDR3 has 13 amino acids. The CDR3, as DNA: TGTGCCAGCATTTCCGGGACCAACAATGAGCAGTTCTTC. It specifies CASISGTNNEQFF.

This sequence joins TRBV20-1 and TRBJ2-7; possible D gene TRBD1, 5 bases. The CDR3 extends over 15 amino acids. Germline V lookup: CDR1 DFQATT, CDR2 SNEGSKA (reference sequence). V dropped 0 bases and J dropped 5 bases, with 17 bases sitting between them. CDR3 amino acids: CSARDGAQVWNEQYF. The CDR3 coding sequence is TGCAGTGCTAGAGATGGGGCCCAGGTTTGGAACGAGCAGTACTTC.

This clonotype was seen more than once but under ten times. The chain has TRBV6-5 and TRBJ2-5; 9 bases are shared with TRBD1. The CDR3 consists of 15 residues. Looked up from germline, CDR1 is MNHEY and CDR2 is SVGAGI. J lost 5 bases, V lost 2 bases, and 6 bases had no gene match. CDR3: CASSYGTGMSETQYF. The CDR3 bases are TGTGCCAGCAGTTACGGGACAGGGATGTCGGAGACCCAGTACTTC.

The CDR3 sequence: CSGGDRVTGELFF. The CDR3 DNA reads TGCAGCGGTGGGGACAGGGTAACCGGGGAGCTGTTTTTT. The chain has TRBV29-1 and TRBJ2-2; 9 bases agree with TRBD1. There are 13 residues in the CDR3. V lost 7 bases and J lost 5; bases outside the gene matches: 5. CDR1 is SQVTM and CDR2 is ANQGSEA in the germline V gene.

The chain uses TRBV12-3 or TRBV12-4 and TRBJ1-2; a weak D match, TRBD1 (6 bases). The V end lost 5 bases, the J end lost 7 bases, and 17 bases lay between the germline ends. This CDR3 region has 14 residues. CDR3 in DNA: TGTGCCAGCAGTCCACTGGGGGCAGGGTTTGGCTACACCTTC. This codes for CASSPLGAGFGYTF.

The rearrangement links TRBV7-2 to TRBJ1-5, with a possible D match to TRBD1 (5 bases). V lost 5 bases to trimming and J lost 4 bases, with 15 bases between them. The CDR3 is 15 amino acids. CDR1 and CDR2 (germline): SGHTA, FQGNSA. The CDR3 region is CASSTSGATNQPQHF. The CDR3 DNA reads TGTGCCAGCAGCACCTCCGGGGCCACAAATCAGCCCCAGCATTTT.